Only a few counts were recorded for the clone carrying this TCR beta chain. This sample stems from a study of regulatory T cells in long-lasting Graves disease. With iRepertoire HTBI primers and Arm-PCR of CDR3 regions, TCR beta libraries were built. In the study's own analysis: Sample data revealed about 62 TRBV and about 15 TRBJ segments. A single record per CDR3 protein comes from TCRdb applying MiXCR to the multiplex PCR reads. These V and J calls are TCRdb output, not the study's own analysis. Of about 500,000 distinct CDR3 sequences in the sample, approximately 12% were seen once. The CDR3 covers 17 residues. Per germline, CDR1 DFQATT and CDR2 SNEGSKA (reference sequence). V shed 1 base and J 2 bases; nucleotides not matched to a gene: 10. Described time point: newly diagnosed GD, antithyroid drugs for less than 3 months. Isolated PBMC RNA provided the starting material for the TCR library. These data are also associated with another study on T cells in Graves' hyperthyroidism and ophthalmopathy. As that report states: The authors' 13 V-J model separated ophthalmopathy from stable hyperthyroidism.

The starting material was peripheral blood mononuclear cells (PBMCs), obtained at new diagnosis, from a patient treated with antithyroid drugs. The rearrangement links TRBV20-1 to TRBJ2-3; TRBD2 agrees at 9 bases. The sequence was collected from a woman in her thirties with Graves disease. The CDR3, as DNA: TGCAGTGCTAGAGGAACCCTTAGCGGGGGCCCCACAGATACGCAGTATTTT. Amino acid sequence: CSARGTLSGGPTDTQYF.